What follows describes a single T cell receptor (beta chain). This specimen belongs to a study of cytomegalovirus exposure and HLA in healthy donors. It was with 60 Vbeta and 13 Jbeta primers that the PCR ran. TCRdb's copy holds only in-frame clones and misses some; the assay was immunoSEQ multiplex PCR. The sample lists some 150,000 clones, around 77% occurring once. CDR3 size: 15 residues. The germline V gene has CDR1 SGHRS and CDR2 YFSETQ. V gave up 0 bases and J gave up 5 bases, with 12 bases separating them. Sequenced input: PBMCs. This sequence was found in a woman between 45 and 65 years old in good health and CMV-seronegative. This chain joins TRBV5-1 and TRBJ1-3, with a possible D match to TRBD1 (6 bases). CDR3 in DNA: TGCGCCAGCAGCTTGGGTCAAGGGGGTAGAAACACCATATATTTT. It codes for CASSLGQGGRNTIYF.